This T cell receptor beta chain was captured in a study of T cells after yellow fever vaccination. The overall study: For low cell numbers, libraries were made with SMART-Seq v4 Ultra Low Input.

It was through 5'RACE template switching that TCR cDNA was made, with a universal primer site and UMIs added. TCRdb reprocessed the 5' RACE reads via MiXCR and lists one record per CDR3 protein. The repertoire holds 450,000 to 650,000 distinct CDR3 sequences, with 21% as singletons. Germline V gene sequence: CDR1 SEHNR, CDR2 FQNEAQ (reference sequence). Trimming at V came to 4 bases and at J to 10 bases, leaving 7 bases not matched to a gene. The CDR3 consists of 14 residues. Study-level findings and limits: Abundant clonotypes (contaminants from the bulk population) could be present in FACS-sorted repertoires. Most primary-vaccination clones reappeared after the booster (about 97% CD4, roughly 88% CD8).

On this clonotype itself: Its specificity is unknown.

The sequence was obtained from a man aged 18 to 35 who received the YFV17D yellow fever vaccine. Specimen: PBMCs, collected roughly 20 days after the first yellow fever vaccination. V is TRBV7-9 and J is TRBJ2-1; 10 nucleotides agree with TRBD1. The CDR3 nucleotides read TGTGCCAGCAGCTCACCGGGACAGGGGAGCGAGCAGTTCTTC. Encoded protein: CASSSPGQGSEQFF.